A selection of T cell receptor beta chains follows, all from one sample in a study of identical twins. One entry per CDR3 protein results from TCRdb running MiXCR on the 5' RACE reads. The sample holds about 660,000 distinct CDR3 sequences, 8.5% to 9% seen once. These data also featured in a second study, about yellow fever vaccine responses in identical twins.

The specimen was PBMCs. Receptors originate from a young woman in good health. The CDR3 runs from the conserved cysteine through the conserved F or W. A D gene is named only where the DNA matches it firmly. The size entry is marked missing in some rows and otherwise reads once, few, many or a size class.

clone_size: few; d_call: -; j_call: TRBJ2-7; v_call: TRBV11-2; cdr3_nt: TGTGCCAGCAGCTTTACTACCCGTGGACAGCGTAACTACGAGCAGTACTTC; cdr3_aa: CASSFTTRGQRNYEQYF
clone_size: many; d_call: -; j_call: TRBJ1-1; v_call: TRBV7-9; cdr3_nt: TGTGCCAGCAGCTCCCATCTCGTGAACACTGAAGCTTTCTTT; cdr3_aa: CASSSHLVNTEAFF
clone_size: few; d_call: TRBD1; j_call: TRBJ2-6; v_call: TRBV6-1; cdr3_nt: TGTGCCAGCAGCCGACCTCCGGGACAGAACTACTCTGGGGCCAACGTCCTGACTTTC; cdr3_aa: CASSRPPGQNYSGANVLTF
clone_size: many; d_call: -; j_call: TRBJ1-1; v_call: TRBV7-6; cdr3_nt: TGTGCCAGCAGCTTAGTTCAGGGTGAGGGCACTGAAGCTTTCTTT; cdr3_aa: CASSLVQGEGTEAFF
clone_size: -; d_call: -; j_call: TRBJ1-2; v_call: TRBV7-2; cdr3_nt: TGTGCCAGCAGCTTAGAGCGCGGGGAGAGCTACACCTTC; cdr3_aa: CASSLERGESYTF
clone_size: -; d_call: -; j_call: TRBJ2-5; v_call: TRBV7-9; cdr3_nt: TGTGCCAGCAGCTTCGTTCGGACTCAAGAGTACTTC; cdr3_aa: CASSFVRTQEYF
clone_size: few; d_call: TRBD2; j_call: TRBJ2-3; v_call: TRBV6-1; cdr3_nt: TGTGCCAGCAACCCTAGCGGGATTACAGATACGCAGTATTTT; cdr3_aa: CASNPSGITDTQYF
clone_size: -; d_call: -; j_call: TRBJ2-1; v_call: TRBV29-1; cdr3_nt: TGCAGCTCAGAGATTGCGTTGGATGAGCAGTTCTTC; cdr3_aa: CSSEIALDEQFF
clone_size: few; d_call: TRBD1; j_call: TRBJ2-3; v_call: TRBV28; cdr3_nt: TGTGCCAGCTGGGACAGATACACAGATACGCAGTATTTT; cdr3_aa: CASWDRYTDTQYF
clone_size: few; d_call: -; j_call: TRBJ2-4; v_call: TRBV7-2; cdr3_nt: TGTGCCAGCAGCTTAGGAGACAGAAGCAAAAACATTCAGTACTTC; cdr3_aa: CASSLGDRSKNIQYF
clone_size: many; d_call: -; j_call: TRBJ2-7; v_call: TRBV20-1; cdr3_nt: TGCAGTGCTAGTCCTAGGGGAAGGTACGAGCAGTACTTC; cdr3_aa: CSASPRGRYEQYF
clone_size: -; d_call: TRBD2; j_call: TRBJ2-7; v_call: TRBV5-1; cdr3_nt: TGCGCCAGCAGCTTATTACCTAGCGGGCCTGGGGAGCAGTACTTC; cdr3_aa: CASSLLPSGPGEQYF
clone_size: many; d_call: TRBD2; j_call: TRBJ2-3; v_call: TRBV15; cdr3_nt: TGTGCCACCAGCAGAGATCCAGCGGGGGGAGGCACAGATACGCAGTATTTT; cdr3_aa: CATSRDPAGGGTDTQYF
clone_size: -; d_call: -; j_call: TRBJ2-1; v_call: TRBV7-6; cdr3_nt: TGTGCCAGCAGCCAATTCCCGGGGGAGGCCTACAATGAGCAGTTCTTC; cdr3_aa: CASSQFPGEAYNEQFF
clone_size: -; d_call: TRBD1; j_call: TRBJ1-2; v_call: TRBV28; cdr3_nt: TGTGCCAGCAGTTCCGGGACAGGGCGACGAGGCTACACCTTC; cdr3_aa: CASSSGTGRRGYTF
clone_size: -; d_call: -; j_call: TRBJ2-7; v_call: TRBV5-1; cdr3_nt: TGCGCCAGCAGCTACCGCGCTCATTTAGGCGAGCAGTACTTC; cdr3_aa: CASSYRAHLGEQYF
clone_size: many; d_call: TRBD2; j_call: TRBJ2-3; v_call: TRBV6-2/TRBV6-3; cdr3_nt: TGCGCCAGCAGCTACGGACTAGCGGGCACAGATACGCAGTATTTT; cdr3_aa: CASSYGLAGTDTQYF
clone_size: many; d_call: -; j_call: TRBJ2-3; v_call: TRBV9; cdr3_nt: TGTGCCAGCAGCGTCCCGACGGGGGAGATCCTGACGCAGTATTTT; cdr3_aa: CASSVPTGEILTQYF
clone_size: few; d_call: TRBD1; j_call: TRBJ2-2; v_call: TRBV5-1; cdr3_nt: TGCGCCAGCAACCCCGGGACAGGGAACACCGGGGAGCTGTTTTTT; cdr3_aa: CASNPGTGNTGELFF
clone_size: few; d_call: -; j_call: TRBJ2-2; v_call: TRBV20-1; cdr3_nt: TGCAGTGCTCTCAGGGGTGGGAACACCGGGGAGCTGTTTTTT; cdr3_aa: CSALRGGNTGELFF
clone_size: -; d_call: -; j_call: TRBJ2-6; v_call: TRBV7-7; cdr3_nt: TGTGCTAGCAGCCCAGGCGGGCTAGGAGCCAACGTCCTGACTTTC; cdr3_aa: CASSPGGLGANVLTF
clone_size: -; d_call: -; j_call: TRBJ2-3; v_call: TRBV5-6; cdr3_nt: TGTGCCAGCAGCCGGGATCGGAGGGGTATGGCAGATACGCAGTATTTT; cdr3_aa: CASSRDRRGMADTQYF
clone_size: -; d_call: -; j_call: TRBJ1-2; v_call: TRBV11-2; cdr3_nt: TGTGCCAGCAGGGGGGGGCTGAACTATGGCTACACCTTC; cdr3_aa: CASRGGLNYGYTF
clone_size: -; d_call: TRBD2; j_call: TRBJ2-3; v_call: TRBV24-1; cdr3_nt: TGTGCCACCAGTGCCGGAGGACTAGCGGGAGGGGCAGATACGCAGTATTTT; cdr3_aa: CATSAGGLAGGADTQYF
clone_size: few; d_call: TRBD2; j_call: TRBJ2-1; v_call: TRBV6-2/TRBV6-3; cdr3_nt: TGTGCCAGCAGTTACGATCCGGGACTAGCGGGAGCGAGCTCCTACAATGAGCAGTTCTTC; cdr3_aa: CASSYDPGLAGASSYNEQFF
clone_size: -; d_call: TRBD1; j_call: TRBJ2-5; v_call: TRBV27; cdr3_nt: TGTGCCAGCAGTCCAATTCCGGGACAGGGGGCTTGGGAGACCCAGTACTTC; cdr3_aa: CASSPIPGQGAWETQYF
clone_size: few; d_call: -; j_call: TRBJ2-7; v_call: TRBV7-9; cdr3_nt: TGTGCCAGCAGCTTAGTCCAACGGGACCATGGGGAGCAGTACTTC; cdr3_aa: CASSLVQRDHGEQYF
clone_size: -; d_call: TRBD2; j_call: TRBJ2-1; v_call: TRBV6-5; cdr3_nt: TGTGCCAGCAGTTACTCGATCCTAGCGGGCCTCTCCTACAATGAGCAGTTCTTC; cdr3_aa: CASSYSILAGLSYNEQFF
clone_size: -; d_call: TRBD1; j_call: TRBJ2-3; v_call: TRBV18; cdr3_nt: TGTGCCAGCTCTCGTGGACAGGTCACAGATACGCAGTATTTT; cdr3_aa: CASSRGQVTDTQYF
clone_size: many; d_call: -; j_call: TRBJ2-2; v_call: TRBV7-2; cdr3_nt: TGTGCCAGCAGCTTTGTCGGGGGCAGATCCGGGGAGCTGTTTTTT; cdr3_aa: CASSFVGGRSGELFF
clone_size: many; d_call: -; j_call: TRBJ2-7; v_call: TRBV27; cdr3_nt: TGTGCCAGCATGGATGGAGGAGCGGGTACCTACGAGCAGTACTTC; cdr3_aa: CASMDGGAGTYEQYF
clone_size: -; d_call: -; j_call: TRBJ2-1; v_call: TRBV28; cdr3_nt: TGTGCCAGCAGTTTATCTCGGCTTGGTGAGCAGTTCTTC; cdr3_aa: CASSLSRLGEQFF
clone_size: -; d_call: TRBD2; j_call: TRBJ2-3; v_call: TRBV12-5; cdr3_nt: TGTGCTAGTGGTTTCCAAGCGGGATTGGCAGATACGCAGTATTTT; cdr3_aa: CASGFQAGLADTQYF
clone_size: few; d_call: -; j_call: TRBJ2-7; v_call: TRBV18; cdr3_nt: TGTGCCAGCCGTAGCGGAATTTCCTACGAGCAGTACTTC; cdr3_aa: CASRSGISYEQYF
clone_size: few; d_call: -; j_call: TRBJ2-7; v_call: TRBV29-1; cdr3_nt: TGCAGCGTTGCGGCAGTTGGTACTGACGAGCAGTACTTC; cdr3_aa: CSVAAVGTDEQYF
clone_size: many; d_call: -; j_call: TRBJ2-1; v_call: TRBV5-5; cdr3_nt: TGTGCCAGCAGCTTGGACAGGGTATCCTACAATGAGCAGTTCTTC; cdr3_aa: CASSLDRVSYNEQFF
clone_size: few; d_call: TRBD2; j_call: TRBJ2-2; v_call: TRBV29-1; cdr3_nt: TGCAGCGTCCGCGGGACTAGGGCCGGGGAGCTGTTTTTT; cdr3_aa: CSVRGTRAGELFF
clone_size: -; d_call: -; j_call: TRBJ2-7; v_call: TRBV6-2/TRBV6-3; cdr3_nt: TGTGCCAGCAGAGATACAGCACCGGGCGAGCAGTACTTC; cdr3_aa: CASRDTAPGEQYF
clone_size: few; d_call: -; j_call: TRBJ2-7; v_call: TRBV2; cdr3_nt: TGTGCCAGTGTGGGGAGCTCCTACGAGCAGTACTTC; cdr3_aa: CASVGSSYEQYF
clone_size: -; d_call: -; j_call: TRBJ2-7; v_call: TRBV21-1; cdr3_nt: TGTGCCAGCAGCAAACGGGCCCCGGCAGGCCTTCTGTCCACTCCATGGACTAACTCCTACGAGCAGTACTTC; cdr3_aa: CASSKRAPAGLLSTPWTNSYEQYF
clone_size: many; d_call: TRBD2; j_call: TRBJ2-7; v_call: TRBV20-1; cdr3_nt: TGCAGTGCTAGCCCGAGGAGCGGGGACTCCTACGAGCAGTACTTC; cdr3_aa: CSASPRSGDSYEQYF
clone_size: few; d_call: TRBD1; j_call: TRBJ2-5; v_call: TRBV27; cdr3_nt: TGTGCCAGCAGACGGACAGGGTCGGCCCAGTACTTC; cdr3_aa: CASRRTGSAQYF
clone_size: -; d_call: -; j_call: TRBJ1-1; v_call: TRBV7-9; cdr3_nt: TGTGCCAGCAGCGTACCTAGGGGGGTGGGAATGAACACTGAAGCTTTCTTT; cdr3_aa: CASSVPRGVGMNTEAFF
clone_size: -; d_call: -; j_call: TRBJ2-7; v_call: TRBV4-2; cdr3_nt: TGTGCCAGCAGCCAAGATCTTGGGCTGACAAGCTCCTACGAGCAGTACTTC; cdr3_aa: CASSQDLGLTSSYEQYF
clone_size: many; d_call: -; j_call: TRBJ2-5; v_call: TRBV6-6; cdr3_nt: TGTGCCAGCGGAGACAGGTGGCAAGAGACCCAGTACTTC; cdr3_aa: CASGDRWQETQYF
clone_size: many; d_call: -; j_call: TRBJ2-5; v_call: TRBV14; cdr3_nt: TGTGCCAGCAGCCCCTCGTTGGAGGATCAAGAGACCCAGTACTTC; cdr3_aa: CASSPSLEDQETQYF
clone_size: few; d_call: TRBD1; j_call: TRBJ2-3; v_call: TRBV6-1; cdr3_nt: TGTGCCACCAAGACGGTAGGGGGCCCAGATACGCAGTATTTT; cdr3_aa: CATKTVGGPDTQYF
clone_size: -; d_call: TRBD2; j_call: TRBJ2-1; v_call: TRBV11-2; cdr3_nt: TGTGCCAGCAGCTTAGATTGGCTAGCGGGAGGGGACAATGAGCAGTTCTTC; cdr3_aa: CASSLDWLAGGDNEQFF
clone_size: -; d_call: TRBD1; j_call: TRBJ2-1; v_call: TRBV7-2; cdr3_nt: TGTGCCAGCAGCCTGGACAGGTCGGCCAATGAGCAGTTCTTC; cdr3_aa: CASSLDRSANEQFF
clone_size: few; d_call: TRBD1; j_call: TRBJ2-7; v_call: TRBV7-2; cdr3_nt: TGTGCCAGCAGCCCACAGGGGAATCACGAGCAGTACTTC; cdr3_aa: CASSPQGNHEQYF
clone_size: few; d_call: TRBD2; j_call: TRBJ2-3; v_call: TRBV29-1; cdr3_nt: TGCAGCGTTGAAAGACTAGCGGGAGGCACAGATACGCAGTATTTT; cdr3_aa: CSVERLAGGTDTQYF
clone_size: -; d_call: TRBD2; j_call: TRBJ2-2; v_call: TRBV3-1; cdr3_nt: TGTGCCAGCAGCCTTGCGGCGGGAGCCGGGGAGCTGTTTTTT; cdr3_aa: CASSLAAGAGELFF
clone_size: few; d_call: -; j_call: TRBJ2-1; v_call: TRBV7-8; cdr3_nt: TGTGCCAGCAGCCTTCCGACGACTTACAATGAGCAGTTCTTC; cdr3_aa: CASSLPTTYNEQFF
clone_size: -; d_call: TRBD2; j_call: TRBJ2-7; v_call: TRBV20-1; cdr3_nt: TGCAGTGCTAAGATGCTAGCGGGGGACACCTACGAGCAGTACTTC; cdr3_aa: CSAKMLAGDTYEQYF
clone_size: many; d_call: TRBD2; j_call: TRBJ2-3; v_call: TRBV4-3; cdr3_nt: TGCGCCAGCAGCCAACGCCTAGCGGGAGGGCAAGATACGCAGTATTTT; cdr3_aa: CASSQRLAGGQDTQYF